Listed here is a single T cell receptor beta chain. As handled by the study authors: Estimated nucleated cell counts came from reference gene primer amplification. The data were produced by immunoSEQ multiplex PCR, yet TCRdb's version contains in-frame clones alone and is incomplete. The DNA was the basis for D and trimming; V, J and clone size are from that table. The sample lists 51,000 or so clones; roughly 91% were seen once. This record belongs to a study of blood T cell repertoires in COVID-19. Study-wide background: PBMCs, B-cell-depleted T cells, or T cells were the source of the cDNA or gDNA that made up the material.

The sample taken for sequencing was peripheral blood. This TCR came from an elderly man with active or convalescent COVID-19.

The CDR3 region is CASSFVTGELFF. The CDR3 nucleotides read TGTGCCAGCAGCTTCGTAACCGGGGAGCTGTTTTTT. The rearrangement uses TRBV7-9 and TRBJ2-2; no reliable D call. CDR1 and CDR2 from the germline V gene are SEHNR and FQNEAQ (reference sequence). V was cut by 3 bases and J by 5 bases, with 4 bases left in between. The CDR3 is 12 amino acids. The full variable domain, completed using reference TRBV7-9 and TRBJ2-2, is DTGVSQNPRHKITKRGQNVTFRCDPISEHNRLYWYRQTLGQGPEFLTYFQNEAQLEKSRLLSDRFSAERPKGSFSTLEIQRTEQGDSAMYLCASSFVTGELFFGEGSRLTVL.